The clone carrying this TCR beta chain was seen at least ten times. Its target is unknown. The sample belongs to a study of metastatic and nonmetastatic thyroid tumors. About the study: From malignant and benign thyroid patients, repertoires in blood and in tumor or nodule tissue were compared.

TCRdb reanalyzed the PCR reads with MiXCR. The data show 35,000 or so clones, roughly 19% seen once. Findings and limits, study-wide: Malignant tumors reportedly showed significantly higher TCR beta diversity than benign nodules in both blood and tumor.

The CDR3 is made up of 15 amino acids. The germline V gene has CDR1 MDHEN and CDR2 SYDVKM. With V trimmed by 3 bases and J by 3 bases, 7 bases remained unmatched. Each patient came to thyroid surgery without any prior treatment (of any kind). The chain recombines TRBV28 with TRBJ2-5, with 7 bases fitting TRBD1. Sample: blood. The clonotype originates from a male donor with papillary thyroid cancer or a benign thyroid nodule (not recorded which). Some clones in this sample may be carry-over from other donors' samples. Written as DNA, the CDR3 is TGTGCCAGCAGTTTCTCCGGGACAGCGGAAGAGACCCAGTACTTC. It is translated as CASSFSGTAEETQYF.